This T cell receptor (beta chain) was retrieved from a study of blood T cell repertoires in COVID-19. Study-level information: Material from acute and convalescent COVID-19 was sourced from the United States, Italy and Spain. From T cells, B-cell-depleted T cells, or PBMCs came the material, which was cDNA or gDNA.

The CDR3 has 15 amino acids. The V and J ends lost 5 bases and 10 bases, in that order; junction bases with no gene match: 9. Germline CDR1 reads SEHNR; CDR2 reads FQNEAQ (reference sequence). In the original workflow: Amplified reference gene primers provided the basis for estimating nucleated cell counts. Some clones are missing from TCRdb's copy, which holds only in-frame ones; the method was immunoSEQ multiplex PCR. That table supplies the V and J calls and clone size; D and trimming were determined from the DNA. The repertoire includes about 180,000 clones, roughly 75% of them detected once, and 6.5% sits in the top ten.

The chain uses TRBV7-9 and TRBJ1-6, with 9 bases that match TRBD1. This receptor was identified in a man between 65 and 85 years old with active or convalescent COVID-19. The sequenced sample consisted of peripheral blood. The CDR3 loop reads CASSPQGTGPSPLHF. In DNA, the CDR3 is TGTGCCAGCAGCCCCCAAGGGACAGGGCCCTCACCCCTCCACTTT.